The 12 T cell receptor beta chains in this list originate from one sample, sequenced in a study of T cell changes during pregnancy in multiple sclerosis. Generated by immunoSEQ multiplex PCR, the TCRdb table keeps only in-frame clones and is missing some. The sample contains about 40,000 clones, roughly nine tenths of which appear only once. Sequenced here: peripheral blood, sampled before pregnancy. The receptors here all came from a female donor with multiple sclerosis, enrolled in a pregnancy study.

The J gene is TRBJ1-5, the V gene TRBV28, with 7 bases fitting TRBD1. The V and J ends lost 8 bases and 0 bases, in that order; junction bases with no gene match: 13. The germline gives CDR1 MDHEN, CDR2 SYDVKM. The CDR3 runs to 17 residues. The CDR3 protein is CASQVPGTDYSNQPQHF. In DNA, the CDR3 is TGTGCCAGCCAAGTACCCGGGACAGATTATAGCAATCAGCCCCAGCATTTT.

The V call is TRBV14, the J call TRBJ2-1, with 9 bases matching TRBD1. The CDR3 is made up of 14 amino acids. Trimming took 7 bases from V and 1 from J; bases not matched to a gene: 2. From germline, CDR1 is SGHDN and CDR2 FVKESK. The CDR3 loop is CASMGTGSYNEQFF. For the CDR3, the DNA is TGTGCCAGCATGGGGACAGGGTCCTACAATGAGCAGTTCTTC.

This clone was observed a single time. Here the CDR3 DNA reads TGTGCCAGCAGCCTGGGGGGTAGCGGCCAAGAGACCCAGTACTTC. This codes for CASSLGGSGQETQYF. The chain links TRBV9 to TRBJ2-5, with D possibly matching TRBD2 (6 bases). This CDR3 spans 15 amino acids. V lost 4 bases, J lost 1 base, and 14 bases lay in between. Germline values: CDR1 SGDLS, CDR2 YYNGEE.

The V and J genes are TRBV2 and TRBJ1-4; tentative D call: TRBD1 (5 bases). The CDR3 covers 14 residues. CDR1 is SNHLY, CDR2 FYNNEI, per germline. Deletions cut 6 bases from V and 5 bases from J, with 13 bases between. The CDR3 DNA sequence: TGTGCCAGCAGGGGGGGTACCTACAATGAAAAACTGTTTTTT. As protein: CASRGGTYNEKLFF.

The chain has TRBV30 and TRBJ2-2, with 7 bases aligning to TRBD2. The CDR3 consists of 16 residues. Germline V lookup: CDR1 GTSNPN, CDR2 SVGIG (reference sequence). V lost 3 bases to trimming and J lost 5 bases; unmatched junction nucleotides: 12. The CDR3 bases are TGTGCCTGGAGATTACGGGCGGGAGCTTGGACCGGGGAGCTGTTTTTT. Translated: CAWRLRAGAWTGELFF.

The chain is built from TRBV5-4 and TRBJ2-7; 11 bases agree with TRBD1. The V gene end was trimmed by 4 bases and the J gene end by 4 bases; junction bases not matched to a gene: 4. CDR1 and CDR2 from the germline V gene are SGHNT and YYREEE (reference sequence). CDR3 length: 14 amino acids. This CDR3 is CASSPGTGGYEQYF. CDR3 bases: TGTGCCAGCAGCCCCGGGACAGGGGGATACGAGCAGTACTTC. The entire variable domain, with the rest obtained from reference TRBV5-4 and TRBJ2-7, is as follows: ETGVTQSPTHLIKTRGQQVTLRCSSQSGHNTVSWYQQALGQGPQFIFQYYREEENGRGNFPPRFSGLQFPNYSSELNVNALELDDSALYLCASSPGTGGYEQYFGPGTRLTVT.

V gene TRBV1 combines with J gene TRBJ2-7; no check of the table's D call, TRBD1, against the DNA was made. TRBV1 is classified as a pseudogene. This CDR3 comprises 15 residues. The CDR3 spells CTSSLGQVSIYEQYF. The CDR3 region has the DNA TGCACCAGCAGCCTGGGACAGGTCTCGATCTACGAGCAGTACTTC.

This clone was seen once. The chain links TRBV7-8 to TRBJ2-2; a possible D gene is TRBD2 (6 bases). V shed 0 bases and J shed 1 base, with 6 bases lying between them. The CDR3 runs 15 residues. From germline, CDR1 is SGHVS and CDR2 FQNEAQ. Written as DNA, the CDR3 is TGTGCCAGCAGCTTAGCGGGGGGGAACACCGGGGAGCTGTTTTTT. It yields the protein CASSLAGGNTGELFF.

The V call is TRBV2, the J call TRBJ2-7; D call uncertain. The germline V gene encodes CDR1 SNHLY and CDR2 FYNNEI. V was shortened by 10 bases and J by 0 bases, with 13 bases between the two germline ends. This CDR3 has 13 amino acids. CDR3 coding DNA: TGTGCCATCCCGTTCTGGGCCTCCTACGAGCAGTACTTC. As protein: CAIPFWASYEQYF.

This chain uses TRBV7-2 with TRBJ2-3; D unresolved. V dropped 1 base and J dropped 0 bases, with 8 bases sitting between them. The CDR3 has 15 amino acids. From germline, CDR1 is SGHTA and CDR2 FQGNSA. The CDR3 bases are TGTGCCAGCAGCTTAGGTGAGAAGAGCACAGATACGCAGTATTTT. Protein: CASSLGEKSTDTQYF.

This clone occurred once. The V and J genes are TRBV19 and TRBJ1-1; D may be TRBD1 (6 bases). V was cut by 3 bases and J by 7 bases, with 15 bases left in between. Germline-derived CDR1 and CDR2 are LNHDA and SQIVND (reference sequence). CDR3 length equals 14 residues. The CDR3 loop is CASSMPGLQGEAFF. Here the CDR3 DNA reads TGTGCCAGTAGTATGCCAGGCTTACAGGGTGAAGCTTTCTTT.

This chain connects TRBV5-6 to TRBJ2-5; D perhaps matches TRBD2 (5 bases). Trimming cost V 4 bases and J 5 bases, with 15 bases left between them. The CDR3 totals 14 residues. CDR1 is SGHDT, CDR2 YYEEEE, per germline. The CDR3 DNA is TGTGCCAGCAGCCCGGGCCCTAGGGAGGAGACCCAGTACTTC. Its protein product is CASSPGPREETQYF.